This T cell receptor (beta chain) emerged from a study of shared clonotypes between healthy human individuals. J was trimmed by 2 bases and V by 6 bases; bases with no gene match: 10. This CDR3 has 16 residues. The V gene's germline CDR1 is MDHEN and CDR2 SYDVKM. Clones were read by immunoSEQ multiplex PCR, and TCRdb kept only the in-frame ones, dropping some. This table holds over a million clones, approximately 78% found once. The sample consisted of memory CD4+ T cells from PBMCs. Subset given: CD45RA-negative fraction. The chain combines TRBV28 with TRBJ1-5, with 7 nucleotides matching TRBD1. The TCR comes from a man aged 18 to 29 in good health. Some clones in this sample may be carry-over from other donors' samples. CDR3 sequence (DNA): TGTGCCAGCAGAAACAGGGGTGGGTATGGCAATCAGCCCCAGCATTTT. This codes for CASRNRGGYGNQPQHF.